The source of this T cell receptor beta chain is a study of cytomegalovirus exposure and HLA in healthy donors. A 120-subject validation cohort, separate from the approximately 700-subject first cohort, supplied the donors. Looked up from germline, CDR1 is SQVTM and CDR2 is ANQGSEA. V trimming: 3 bases; J trimming: 9 bases; junction bases outside the gene matches: 0. CDR3 length: 10 residues. Measured with immunoSEQ multiplex PCR; TCRdb has only the in-frame clones, and not every one. Among about 330,000 clones listed, roughly 90% were seen once. As concerns this clone: The antigen is not known.

Whole-study results and caveats: Most TCR sequences showed up rarely, but some public TCRs showed up in many donors.

Sample: PBMCs. This receptor was obtained from a woman in her thirties in good health and CMV-seropositive. This chain links TRBV29-1 with TRBJ2-3, with 7 bases aligning to TRBD2. CDR3 sequence reads: CSVDGGTQYF. The CDR3 nucleotides read TGCAGCGTTGACGGGGGGACGCAGTATTTT.